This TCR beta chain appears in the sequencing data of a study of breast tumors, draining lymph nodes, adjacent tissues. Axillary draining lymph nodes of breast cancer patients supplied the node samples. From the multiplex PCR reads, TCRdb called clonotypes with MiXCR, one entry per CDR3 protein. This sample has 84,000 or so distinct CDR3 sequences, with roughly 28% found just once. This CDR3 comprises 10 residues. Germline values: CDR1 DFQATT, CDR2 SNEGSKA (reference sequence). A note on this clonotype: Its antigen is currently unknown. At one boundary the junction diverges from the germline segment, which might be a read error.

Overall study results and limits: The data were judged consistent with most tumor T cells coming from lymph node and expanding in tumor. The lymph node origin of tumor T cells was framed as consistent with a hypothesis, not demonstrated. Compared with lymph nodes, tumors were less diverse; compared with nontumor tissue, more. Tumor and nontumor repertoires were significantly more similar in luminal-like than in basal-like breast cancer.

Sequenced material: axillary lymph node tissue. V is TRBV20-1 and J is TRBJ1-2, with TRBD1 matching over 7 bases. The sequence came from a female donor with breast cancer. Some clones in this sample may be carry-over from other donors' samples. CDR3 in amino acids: CSADRTGYAF. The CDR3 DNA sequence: TGCAGTGCTGACAGGACAGGCTACGCCTTT.